The 22 T cell receptor beta chains in this list originate from one sample, sequenced in a study of a mutant IDH1 vaccine in newly diagnosed glioma. Regarding time point: week 23, last vaccination. Vaccine doses each comprised 300 ug of mutant IDH1 20-mer peptide, with topical imiquimod. Their recognized antigens are unknown. Here immunoSEQ multiplex PCR was the method, and the copy in TCRdb shows in-frame clones only, minus some. Among 43,000 or so clones listed, 84% were seen once. Sequenced here: PBMCs, sampled from a glioma patient whose treatment included an IDH1 peptide vaccine. The receptors here all came from a woman between 18 and 29 years old with glioma. Some clones in this sample may be carry-over from other donors' samples.

The CDR3 coding sequence is TGTGCCAGTAGTGTGGGGGACCGCGTGAATGAAAAACTGTTTTTT. It encodes CASSVGDRVNEKLFF. The chain couples TRBV19 to TRBJ1-4; possibly TRBD1 for D (5 bases). The ends were cut back, 5 bases at V and 5 bases at J, with 15 bases in the middle. The CDR3 has 15 amino acids. CDR1 is LNHDA, CDR2 SQIVND, per germline (reference sequence).

The J gene is TRBJ2-1, the V gene TRBV9; 9 positions match TRBD2. V lost 0 bases and J lost 6; bases outside the gene matches: 4. The germline gives CDR1 SGDLS, CDR2 YYNGEE. This CDR3 comprises 15 residues. The CDR3 is CASSVAASGVNEQFF. The CDR3 bases are TGTGCCAGCAGCGTAGCGGCTAGCGGGGTCAATGAGCAGTTCTTC. The full variable domain, with the rest looked up from reference TRBV9 and TRBJ2-1, is DSGVTQTPKHLITATGQRVTLRCSPRSGDLSVYWYQQSLDQGLQFLIQYYNGEERAKGNILERFSAQQFPDLHSELNLSSLELGDSALYFCASSVAASGVNEQFFGPGTRLTVL.

The CDR3 sequence is CSVEEGTWDSSYEQYF. In DNA, the CDR3 is TGCAGCGTTGAAGAGGGAACGTGGGACAGCTCCTACGAGCAGTACTTC. The chain recombines TRBV29-1 with TRBJ2-7; 7 bases match TRBD1. The ends lost 0 bases at V and 0 bases at J; junction bases unmatched: 8. The CDR3 runs to 16 residues. The germline gives CDR1 SQVTM, CDR2 ANQGSEA.

This chain joins TRBV9 and TRBJ1-1; possibly TRBD1 for D (5 bases). Trimming removed 4 bases at V and 5 bases at J, with 12 bases between. The CDR3 length is 13 residues. Germline CDR1 reads SGDLS; CDR2 reads YYNGEE. The CDR3 reads CASSLGGGTEAFF. The DNA for the CDR3 is TGTGCCAGCAGCCTCGGCGGGGGGACTGAAGCTTTCTTT.

The CDR3 DNA reads TGTGCCAGCAGTTACGACGGGGGCGGAGAGACCCAGTACTTC. It is translated as CASSYDGGGETQYF. This sequence joins TRBV6-5 and TRBJ2-5; D tentatively reads TRBD1 or TRBD2 (6 bases each). The CDR3 totals 14 residues. CDR1 is MNHEY and CDR2 is SVGAGI in the germline V gene. The V gene lost 2 bases and the J gene lost 4 bases, with 11 bases spanning the gap.

This clone was detected a few times. The J gene is TRBJ1-1, the V gene TRBV4-1; D perhaps matches TRBD1 (6 bases). The CDR3 loop spans 15 amino acids. V was shortened by 0 bases and J by 1 base, with 9 bases between the two germline ends. Germline V gene sequence: CDR1 MGHRA, CDR2 YSYEKL. The CDR3 DNA follows: TGCGCCAGCAGCCAAGAAGGCAGGGGGAACACTGAAGCTTTCTTT. This encodes CASSQEGRGNTEAFF.

The genes are TRBV27 and TRBJ2-7; 14 nucleotides align to TRBD2. The junction had 5 bases not matched to a gene; V was cut back by 6 bases and J by 7 bases. Germline V gives CDR1 MNHEY, CDR2 SMNVEV (reference sequence). This CDR3 is 14 amino acids long. The CDR3 loop reads CASRGLAGVKEQYF. For the CDR3, the DNA is TGTGCCAGCAGGGGACTAGCGGGAGTGAAAGAGCAGTACTTC.

This rearrangement joins TRBV30 to TRBJ2-7; no clear D gene. Germline-derived CDR1 and CDR2 are GTSNPN and SVGIG (reference sequence). V lost 3 bases and J lost 8, with 8 bases in between. This CDR3 is 10 amino acids long. The CDR3 region is CAWSRQKQYF. The CDR3 DNA follows: TGTGCCTGGAGCCGGCAAAAGCAGTACTTC.

The chain recombines TRBV6-1 with TRBJ1-5, with a weak D call TRBD1 (5 bases). Trimming stripped 7 bases from V and 6 bases from J, with 16 bases between. The CDR3 consists of 14 residues. Germline V gene data show CDR1 as MNHNS and CDR2 as SASEGT. As DNA, the CDR3 is TGTGCCAGCAATACTCAGGGAACCCTTCAGCCCCAGCATTTT. It specifies CASNTQGTLQPQHF.

The rearrangement joins TRBV20-1 to TRBJ2-1; D gene ambiguous. CDR1 and CDR2 from the germline V gene are DFQATT and SNEGSKA (reference sequence). Trimming took off 5 bases at V and 8 bases at J, with 10 bases between the two ends. The CDR3 has 11 amino acids. CDR3 nucleotides: TGCAGTGCTTCACTCACAGATGAGCAGTTCTTC. It is translated as CSASLTDEQFF.

This clone has just a few counts. V and J are TRBV19 and TRBJ2-2, with D possibly called TRBD1 or TRBD2 (5 bases each). This CDR3 has 15 residues. The germline V gene has CDR1 LNHDA and CDR2 SQIVND (reference sequence). The V end was cut by 5 bases, the J end by 0 bases, with 10 bases between. The DNA for the CDR3 is TGTGCCAGTAGTTACTTGGGGGCGAACACCGGGGAGCTGTTTTTT. This codes for CASSYLGANTGELFF. The full variable domain, rest sourced from reference TRBV19 and TRBJ2-2, is DGGITQSPKYLFRKEGQNVTLSCEQNLNHDAMYWYRQDPGQGLRLIYYSQIVNDFQKGDIAEGYSVSREKKESFPLTVTSAQKNPTAFYLCASSYLGANTGELFFGEGSRLTVL.

The V call is TRBV4-1, the J call TRBJ2-5, with 9 nucleotides matching TRBD2. V gave up 6 bases and J gave up 2 bases; unmatched junction bases: 7. The CDR3 has 15 residues. CDR1 is MGHRA and CDR2 is YSYEKL in the germline V gene. The CDR3 DNA follows: TGCGCCAGCAGACCTCGACTAGCGGTTCAAGAGACCCAGTACTTC. As protein: CASRPRLAVQETQYF.

This chain connects TRBV7-9 to TRBJ1-4; tentatively, D is TRBD1 (6 bases). The V gene's germline CDR1 is SEHNR and CDR2 FQNEAQ (reference sequence). Trimming stripped 4 bases from V and 7 bases from J, with 19 bases between. The CDR3 spans 16 residues. CDR3 nucleotide sequence: TGTGCCAGCAGCTCCCCCCCGGGACAAAGAGGTGAAAAACTGTTTTTT. This gives the protein CASSSPPGQRGEKLFF.

The chain combines TRBV6-1 with TRBJ2-7; 8 nucleotides line up with TRBD1. From germline, CDR1 is MNHNS and CDR2 SASEGT. V was pared by 4 bases and J by 2 bases, with 4 bases of the junction left unmatched. The CDR3 consists of 14 residues. In DNA, the CDR3 is TGTGCCAGCAGTGCATCGACAGGGGCCTACGAGCAGTACTTC. The encoded protein is CASSASTGAYEQYF.

This clone occurred a few times. J is TRBJ1-1 and V is TRBV29-1; D not resolved. The CDR3 contains 13 residues. V was clipped by 5 bases and J by 4 bases, with 14 bases between them. Per germline, CDR1 SQVTM and CDR2 ANQGSEA. Here the CDR3 DNA reads TGCAGCGTTTATAAGGGATCGTCCACTGAAGCTTTCTTT. Protein: CSVYKGSSTEAFF. The full variable domain, rest sourced from reference TRBV29-1 and TRBJ1-1, is SAVISQKPSRDICQRGTSLTIQCQVDSQVTMMFWYRQQPGQSLTLIATANQGSEATYESGFVIDKFPISRPNLTFSTLTVSNMSPEDSSIYLCSVYKGSSTEAFFGQGTRLTVV.

This chain uses TRBV6-1 with TRBJ1-6; D unresolved. This CDR3 has 14 amino acids. Trimming left V 4 bases short and J 5 bases short, with 9 bases between. Per the germline V gene, CDR1 is MNHNS and CDR2 is SASEGT. DNA for the CDR3: TGTGCCAGCAGTGTAGTCAGTGATAATTCACCCCTCCACTTT. Its translation: CASSVVSDNSPLHF.

The chain combines TRBV5-6 with TRBJ1-3; 7 bases match TRBD1. CDR3 length: 14 residues. J gave up 9 bases and V 1 base, and 7 bases lay outside the gene matches. CDR1 is SGHDT, CDR2 YYEEEE, per germline. The CDR3 reads CASSLPGQGGTIYF. The CDR3 DNA follows: TGTGCCAGCAGCTTGCCTGGGCAGGGGGGCACCATATATTTT.

The CDR3: CASSFNNRPLHF. CDR3 coding DNA: TGTGCCAGCAGTTTTAATAATCGGCCCCTCCACTTT. The rearrangement links TRBV27 to TRBJ1-6; D not certain. V shed 3 bases and J shed 13 bases, with 10 bases lying between them. From germline, CDR1 is MNHEY and CDR2 SMNVEV (reference sequence). CDR3 length: 12 residues.

V and J are TRBV11-3 and TRBJ1-1, with TRBD1 matching 9 bases. Germline CDR1 SGHNT, CDR2 YENEEA. After removal of 6 bases from V and 3 bases from J, the junction contained 8 bases not matched to a gene. CDR3 size: 15 residues. CDR3 bases: TGTGCCAGCAGGACCGGGACAGGGTCTGACACTGAAGCTTTCTTT. Translated, it gives CASRTGTGSDTEAFF.

Regarding this clone: The germline gene is not matched at one end of the junction; a read error may be the cause. The chain is built from TRBV9 and TRBJ1-5, with D maybe TRBD1 (5 bases). The V gene's germline CDR1 is SGDLS and CDR2 YYNGEE. There are 15 residues in the CDR3. CDR3 in amino acids: CASSVGGVGNQPQHF. CDR3 bases: TGTGCCAGCAGCGTAGGGGGCGTCGGCAATCAGCCTCAGCATTTT.

The gene calls are TRBV7-6 and TRBJ1-2, with D tentatively TRBD1 (5 bases). Germline loops: CDR1 SGHVS, CDR2 FNYEAQ. The CDR3 sequence is 14 residues long. V lost 5 bases to trimming and J lost 5 bases, with 15 bases between them. The CDR3 sequence is CASSRGRVGYGYTF. As DNA, the CDR3 is TGTGCCAGCAGCCGGGGGAGGGTAGGTTATGGCTACACCTTC.

The chain employs TRBV7-9 and TRBJ2-3; TRBD1 matches 7 bases. The CDR3 runs to 15 residues. Germline V gives CDR1 SEHNR, CDR2 FQNEAQ (reference sequence). V dropped 1 base and J dropped 1; count of bases not matched to a gene: 2. The CDR3 nucleotides read TGTGCCAGCAGCTTAGTCCAGGGGGGCACAGATACGCAGTATTTT. Amino acid sequence: CASSLVQGGTDTQYF.